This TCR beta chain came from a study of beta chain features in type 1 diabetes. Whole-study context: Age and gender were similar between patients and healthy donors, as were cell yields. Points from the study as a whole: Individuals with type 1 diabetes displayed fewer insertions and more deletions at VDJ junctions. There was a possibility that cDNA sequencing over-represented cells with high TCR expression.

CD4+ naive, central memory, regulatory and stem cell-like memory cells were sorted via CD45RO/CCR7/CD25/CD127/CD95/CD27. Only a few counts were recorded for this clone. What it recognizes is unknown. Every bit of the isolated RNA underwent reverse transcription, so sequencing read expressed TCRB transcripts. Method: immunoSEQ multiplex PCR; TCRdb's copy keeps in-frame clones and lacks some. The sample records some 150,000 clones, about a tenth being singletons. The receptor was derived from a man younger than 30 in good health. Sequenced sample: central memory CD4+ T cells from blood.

CDR3 in DNA: TGCGCCAGCAGCTTGAAGGGGAACTACGAGCAGTACTTC. This sequence encodes CASSLKGNYEQYF. The chain links TRBV5-1 to TRBJ2-7, with D possibly TRBD1 on 5 matching bases. The V end lost 1 base, the J end lost 3 bases, and 8 bases lay between the germline ends. Germline assignment: CDR1 SGHRS and CDR2 YFSETQ. The CDR3 runs 13 residues.